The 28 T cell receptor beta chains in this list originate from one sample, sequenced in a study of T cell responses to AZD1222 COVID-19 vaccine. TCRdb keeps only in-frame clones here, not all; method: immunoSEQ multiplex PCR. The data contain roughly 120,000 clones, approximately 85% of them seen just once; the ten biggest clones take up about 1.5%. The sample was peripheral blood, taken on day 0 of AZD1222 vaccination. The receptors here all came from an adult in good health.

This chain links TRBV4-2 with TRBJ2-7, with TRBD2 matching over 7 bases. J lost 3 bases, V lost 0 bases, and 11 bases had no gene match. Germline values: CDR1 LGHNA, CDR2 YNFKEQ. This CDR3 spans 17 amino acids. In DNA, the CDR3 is TGTGCCAGCAGCCAAGATCCTAGCGGATCTAGAATCTACGAGCAGTACTTC. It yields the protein CASSQDPSGSRIYEQYF.

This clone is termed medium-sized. In DNA form, the CDR3 reads TGCGCCAGCAGCGACTGGGACGGTCGGTCACCCCTCCACTTT. Protein product: CASSDWDGRSPLHF. The rearrangement uses TRBV4-3 and TRBJ1-6; D might be TRBD1 (5 bases). This CDR3 spans 14 amino acids. Trimming shortened V by 5 bases and J by 10 bases, and 15 bases separated the two germline ends. Germline assignment: CDR1 LGHNA and CDR2 YSLEER.

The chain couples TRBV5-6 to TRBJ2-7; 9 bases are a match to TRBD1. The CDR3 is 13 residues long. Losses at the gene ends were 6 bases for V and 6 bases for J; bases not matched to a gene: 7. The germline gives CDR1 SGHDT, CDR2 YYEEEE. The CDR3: CASTRTTGGEQYF. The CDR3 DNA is TGTGCCAGCACACGCACGACAGGGGGCGAGCAGTACTTC.

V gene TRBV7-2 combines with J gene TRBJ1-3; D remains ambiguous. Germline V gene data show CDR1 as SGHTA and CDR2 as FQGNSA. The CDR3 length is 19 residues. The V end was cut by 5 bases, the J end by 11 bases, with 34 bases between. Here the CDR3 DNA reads TGTGCCAGCAGCCGCAAGGTTAGCTCTGGAACGGTGGCCGGAATCCCCATATATTTT. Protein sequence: CASSRKVSSGTVAGIPIYF.

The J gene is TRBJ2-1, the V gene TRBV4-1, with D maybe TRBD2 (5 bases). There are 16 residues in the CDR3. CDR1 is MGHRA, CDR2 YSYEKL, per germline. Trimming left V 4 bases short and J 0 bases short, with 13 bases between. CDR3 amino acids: CASSLPTGSSYNEQFF. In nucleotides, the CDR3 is TGCGCCAGCAGCCTTCCAACTGGGAGCTCCTACAATGAGCAGTTCTTC.

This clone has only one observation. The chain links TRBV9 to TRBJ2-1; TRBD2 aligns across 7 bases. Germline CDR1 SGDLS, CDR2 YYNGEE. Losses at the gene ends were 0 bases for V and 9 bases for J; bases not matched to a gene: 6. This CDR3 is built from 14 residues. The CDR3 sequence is CASSVGGGRTEQFF. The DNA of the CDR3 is TGTGCCAGCAGCGTAGGGGGCGGGAGAACTGAGCAGTTCTTC.

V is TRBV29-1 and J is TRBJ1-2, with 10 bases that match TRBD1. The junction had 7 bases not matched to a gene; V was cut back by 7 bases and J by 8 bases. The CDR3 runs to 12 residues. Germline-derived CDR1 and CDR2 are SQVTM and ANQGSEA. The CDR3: CSGTGTGVGYTF. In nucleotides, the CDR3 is TGCAGCGGTACGGGGACAGGGGTCGGCTACACCTTC.

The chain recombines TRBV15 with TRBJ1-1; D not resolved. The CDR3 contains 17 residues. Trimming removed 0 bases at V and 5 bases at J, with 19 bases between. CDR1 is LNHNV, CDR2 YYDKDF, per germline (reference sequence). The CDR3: CATSRDLWSPLGTEAFF. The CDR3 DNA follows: TGTGCCACCAGCAGAGATCTTTGGTCACCCTTGGGGACTGAAGCTTTCTTT. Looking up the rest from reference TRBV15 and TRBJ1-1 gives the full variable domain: DAMVIQNPRYQVTQFGKPVTLSCSQTLNHNVMYWYQQKSSQAPKLLFHYYDKDFNNEADTPDNFQSRRPNTSFCFLDIRSPGLGDTAMYLCATSRDLWSPLGTEAFFGQGTRLTVV.

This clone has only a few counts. CDR3 nucleotides: TGTGCCAGTAGTATAGGGGGACTTAATGAAAAACTGTTTTTT. It codes for CASSIGGLNEKLFF. The V call is TRBV19, the J call TRBJ1-4; TRBD1 might be the D (5 bases). The CDR3 covers 14 residues. V dropped 1 base and J dropped 4 bases, with 7 bases sitting between them. Germline V CDR1 and CDR2: LNHDA, SQIVND (reference sequence).

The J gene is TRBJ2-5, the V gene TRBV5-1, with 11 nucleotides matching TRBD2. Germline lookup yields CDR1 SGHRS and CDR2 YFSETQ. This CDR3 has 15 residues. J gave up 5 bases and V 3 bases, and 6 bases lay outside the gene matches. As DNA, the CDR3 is TGCGCCAGCAGCTCTAGCGGGGGGCCCGGGGAGACCCAGTACTTC. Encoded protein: CASSSSGGPGETQYF.

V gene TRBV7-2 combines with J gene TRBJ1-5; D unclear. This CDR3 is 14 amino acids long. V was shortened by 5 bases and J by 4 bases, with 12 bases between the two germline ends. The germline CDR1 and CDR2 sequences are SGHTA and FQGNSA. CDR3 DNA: TGTGCCAGCAGCCCCGGCCGTCTAAATCAGCCCCAGCATTTT. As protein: CASSPGRLNQPQHF.

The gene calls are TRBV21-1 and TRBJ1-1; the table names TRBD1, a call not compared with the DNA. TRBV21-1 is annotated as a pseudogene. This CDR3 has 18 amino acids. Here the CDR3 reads CASSKGETGFSGLREAFF. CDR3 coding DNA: TGTGCCAGCAGCAAAGGAGAGACAGGGTTTTCCGGTTTACGTGAAGCTTTCTTT.

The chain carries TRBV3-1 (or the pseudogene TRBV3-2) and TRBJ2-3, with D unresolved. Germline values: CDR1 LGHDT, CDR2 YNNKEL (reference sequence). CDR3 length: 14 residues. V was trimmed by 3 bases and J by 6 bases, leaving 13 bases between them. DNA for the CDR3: TGTGCCAGCAGCCAGTCACCCAAGTGGGATACGCAGTATTTT. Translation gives CASSQSPKWDTQYF.

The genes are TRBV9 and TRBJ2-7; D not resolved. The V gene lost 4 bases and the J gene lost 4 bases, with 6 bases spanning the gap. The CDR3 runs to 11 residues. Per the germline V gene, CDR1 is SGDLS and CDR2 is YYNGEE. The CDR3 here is CASSTDYEQYF. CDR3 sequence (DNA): TGTGCCAGCAGCACAGATTACGAGCAGTACTTC.

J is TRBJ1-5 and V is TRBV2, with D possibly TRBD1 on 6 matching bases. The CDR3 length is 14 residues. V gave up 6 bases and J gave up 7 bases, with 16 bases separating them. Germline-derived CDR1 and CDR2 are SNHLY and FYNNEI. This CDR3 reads CASSLPQGSQPQHF. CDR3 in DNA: TGTGCCAGCAGCCTCCCTCAGGGGTCCCAGCCCCAGCATTTT.

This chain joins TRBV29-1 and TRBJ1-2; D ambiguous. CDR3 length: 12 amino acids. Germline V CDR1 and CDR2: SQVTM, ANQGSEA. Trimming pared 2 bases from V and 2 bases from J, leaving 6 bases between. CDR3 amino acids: CSVEKQNYGYTF. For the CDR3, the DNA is TGCAGCGTTGAAAAACAGAACTATGGCTACACCTTC. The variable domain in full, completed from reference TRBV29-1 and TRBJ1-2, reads SAVISQKPSRDICQRGTSLTIQCQVDSQVTMMFWYRQQPGQSLTLIATANQGSEATYESGFVIDKFPISRPNLTFSTLTVSNMSPEDSSIYLCSVEKQNYGYTFGSGTRLTVV.

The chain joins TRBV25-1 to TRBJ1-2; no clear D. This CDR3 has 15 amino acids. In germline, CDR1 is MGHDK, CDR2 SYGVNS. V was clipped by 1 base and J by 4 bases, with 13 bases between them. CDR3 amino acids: CASSESSADAYGYTF. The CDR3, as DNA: TGTGCCAGCAGTGAATCATCGGCAGATGCCTATGGCTACACCTTC.

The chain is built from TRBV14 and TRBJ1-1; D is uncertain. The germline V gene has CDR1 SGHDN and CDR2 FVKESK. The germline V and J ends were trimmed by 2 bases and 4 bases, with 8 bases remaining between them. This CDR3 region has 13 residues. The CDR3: CASSQIRSTEAFF. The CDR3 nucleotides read TGTGCCAGCAGCCAAATAAGAAGCACTGAAGCTTTCTTT.

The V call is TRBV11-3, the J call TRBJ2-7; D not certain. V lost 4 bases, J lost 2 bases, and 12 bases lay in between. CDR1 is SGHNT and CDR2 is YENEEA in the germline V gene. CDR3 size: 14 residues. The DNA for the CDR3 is TGTGCCAGCAGCTCCTACCCAAGCCCCTACGAGCAGTACTTC. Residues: CASSSYPSPYEQYF.

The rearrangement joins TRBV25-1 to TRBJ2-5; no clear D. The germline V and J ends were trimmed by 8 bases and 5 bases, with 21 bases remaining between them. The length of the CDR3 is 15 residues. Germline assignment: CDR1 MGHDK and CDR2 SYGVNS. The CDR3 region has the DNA TGTGCCAGCTCGGTCGTTCCGTGGGGTCGCGAGACCCAGTACTTC. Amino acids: CASSVVPWGRETQYF.

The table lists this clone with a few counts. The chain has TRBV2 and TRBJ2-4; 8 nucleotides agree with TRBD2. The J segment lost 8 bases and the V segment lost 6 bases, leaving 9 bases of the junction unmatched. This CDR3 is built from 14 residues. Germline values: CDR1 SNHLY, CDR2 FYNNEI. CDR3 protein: CASRLGLAQDIQYF. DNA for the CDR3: TGTGCCAGCAGGCTAGGACTAGCACAAGACATTCAGTACTTC.

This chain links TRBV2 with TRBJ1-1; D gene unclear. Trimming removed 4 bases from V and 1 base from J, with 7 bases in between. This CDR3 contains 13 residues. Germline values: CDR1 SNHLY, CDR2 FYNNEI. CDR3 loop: CASSVNPNTEAFF. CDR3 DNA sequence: TGTGCCAGCAGTGTAAATCCGAACACTGAAGCTTTCTTT.

CDR3 sequence: CASSIENRYSGNTIYF. Written as DNA, the CDR3 is TGTGCCAGTAGTATAGAAAACAGGTATTCTGGAAACACCATATATTTT. This sequence joins TRBV19 and TRBJ1-3; a possible D gene is TRBD1 (5 bases). CDR3 size: 16 residues. Deletions cut 0 bases from V and 1 base from J, with 10 bases between. CDR1 and CDR2 (germline): LNHDA, SQIVND (reference sequence).

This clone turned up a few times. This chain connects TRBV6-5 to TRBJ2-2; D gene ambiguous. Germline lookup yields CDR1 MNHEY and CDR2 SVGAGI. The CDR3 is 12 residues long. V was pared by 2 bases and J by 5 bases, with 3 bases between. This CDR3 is CASSYGTGELFF. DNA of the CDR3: TGTGCCAGCAGTTACGGGACCGGGGAGCTGTTTTTT.

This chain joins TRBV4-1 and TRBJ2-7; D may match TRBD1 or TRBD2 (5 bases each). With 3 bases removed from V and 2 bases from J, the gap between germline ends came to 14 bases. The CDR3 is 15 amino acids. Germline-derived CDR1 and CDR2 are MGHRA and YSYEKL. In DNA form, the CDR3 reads TGCGCCAGCAGCCAGGGACCAGGCCGGGCCTACGAGCAGTACTTC. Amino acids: CASSQGPGRAYEQYF.

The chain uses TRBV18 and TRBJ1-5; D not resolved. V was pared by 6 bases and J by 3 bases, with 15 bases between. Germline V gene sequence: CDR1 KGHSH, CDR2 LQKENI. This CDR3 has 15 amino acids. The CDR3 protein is CASSLRPVNNQPQHF. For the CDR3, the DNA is TGTGCCAGCTCGCTTCGGCCGGTTAACAATCAGCCCCAGCATTTT.

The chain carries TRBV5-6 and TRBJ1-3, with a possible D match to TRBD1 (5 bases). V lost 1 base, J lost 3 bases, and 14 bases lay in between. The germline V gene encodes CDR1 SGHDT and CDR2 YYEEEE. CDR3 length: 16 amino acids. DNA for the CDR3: TGTGCCAGCAGCTTGAATCCAGGGATCGGTGGAAACACCATATATTTT. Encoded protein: CASSLNPGIGGNTIYF.

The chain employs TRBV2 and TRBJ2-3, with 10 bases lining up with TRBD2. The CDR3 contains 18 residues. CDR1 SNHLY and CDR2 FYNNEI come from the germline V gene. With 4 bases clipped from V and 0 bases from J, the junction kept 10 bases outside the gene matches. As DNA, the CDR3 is TGTGCCAGCAGTGGAGGAAAAGCGGGGGGGCTAAGCACAGATACGCAGTATTTT. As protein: CASSGGKAGGLSTDTQYF.